This TCR beta chain stems from a study of OX40 agonist ivuxolimab in advanced cancers. Comment on this clone: The antigen remains undetermined.

Assay: immunoSEQ multiplex PCR; the TCRdb copy retains only in-frame clones and omits some. The data show 60,000 to 85,000 clones, with approximately 84% seen just once and 6.5% to 8.5% held by the top ten. With 5 bases removed from V and 5 bases from J, the gap between germline ends came to 13 bases. This CDR3 is built from 13 residues. CDR1 and CDR2 (germline): LNHDA, SQIVND (reference sequence). Whole-study results and caveats: Also present in some nonresponders was a low level of normalized T-cell clonal expansion.

This specimen consisted of CD4+ or CD8+ T cells sorted from blood, obtained in a trial of the OX40 agonist ivuxolimab. The V call is TRBV19, the J call TRBJ2-7, with TRBD1 as a possible D gene (6 bases). The sequence was obtained from an adult with an advanced solid tumor such as melanoma, head and neck, liver or kidney cancer. CDR3 coding DNA: TGTGCCAGTAGTCCCCACTACAGGGACGAGCAGTACTTC. Its protein product is CASSPHYRDEQYF.